The 10 T cell receptor beta chains below come from one sample, sequenced in a study of cytotoxic CD8 clonotypes in ibrutinib-treated CLL. TCRdb keeps only in-frame clones here, not all; method: immunoSEQ multiplex PCR. The sample includes roughly 250,000 clones, under 80% of them seen just once. The specimen was PBMCs, collected after 24 months of ibrutinib treatment. These receptors were obtained from a human donor with chronic lymphocytic leukemia.

The chain couples TRBV4-3 to TRBJ2-7, with a weak D call TRBD2 (7 bases). V was cut by 4 bases and J by 5 bases, with 12 bases left in between. Germline V gene lookup returns CDR1 LGHNA and CDR2 YSLEER. The CDR3 is 13 residues long. The CDR3 here is CASSPRGGHEQYF. CDR3 nucleotide sequence: TGCGCCAGCAGCCCGAGGGGGGGCCACGAGCAGTACTTC.

The chain employs TRBV6-6 and TRBJ1-2; the match to TRBD1 covers 7 bases. V was pared by 4 bases and J by 2 bases, with 1 base of the junction left unmatched. The CDR3 sequence is 13 residues long. Looked up from germline, CDR1 is MNHNY and CDR2 is SVGAGI (reference sequence). The CDR3 loop is CASSSQGNYGYTF. The DNA for the CDR3 is TGTGCCAGCAGTTCACAGGGGAACTATGGCTACACCTTC.

As concerns this clone: A far larger clone differs by one base, so this is likely a read error. The V and J genes are TRBV11-3 and TRBJ2-1, with 8 positions matching TRBD2. V gave up 5 bases and J gave up 0 bases; unmatched junction bases: 3. CDR3 length: 15 residues. CDR1 is SGHNT and CDR2 is YENEEA in the germline V gene. DNA for the CDR3: TGTGCCAGCAGCCACGGGACTAGCTCCTACAATGAGCAGTTCTTC. This gives the protein CASSHGTSSYNEQFF.

V and J are TRBV20-1 and TRBJ2-7, with a weak D call TRBD2 (5 bases). The CDR3 is made up of 10 amino acids. Germline CDR1 and CDR2: DFQATT and SNEGSKA (reference sequence). V lost 5 bases to trimming and J lost 3 bases, with 5 bases between them. The CDR3 loop reads CSAEGYEQYF. CDR3 nucleotides: TGCAGTGCTGAGGGCTACGAGCAGTACTTC.

V gene TRBV19 combines with J gene TRBJ2-7; TRBD1 matches at 7 bases. CDR1 and CDR2 from the germline V gene are LNHDA and SQIVND (reference sequence). V shed 5 bases and J 2 bases; nucleotides not matched to a gene: 6. The CDR3 extends over 14 amino acids. The CDR3 sequence: CASSQGDTTYEQYF. The DNA of the CDR3 is TGTGCCAGTAGTCAGGGGGACACTACCTACGAGCAGTACTTC.

The chain employs TRBV5-1 and TRBJ2-7; D gene ambiguous. Between the trimmed V and J ends, which lost 4 bases and 0 bases, there was a span of 11 bases. This CDR3 is 14 amino acids long. The germline CDR1 and CDR2 sequences are SGHRS and YFSETQ. CDR3 bases: TGCGCCAGCAGCCCCGGAGACATCTCCTACGAGCAGTACTTC. It translates to CASSPGDISYEQYF.

The chain carries TRBV15 and TRBJ1-5; 9 nucleotides line up with TRBD1. Germline V lookup: CDR1 LNHNV, CDR2 YYDKDF (reference sequence). The ends lost 3 bases at V and 6 bases at J; junction bases unmatched: 9. The length of the CDR3 is 16 residues. The CDR3 DNA reads as TGTGCCACCAGCAGCGCCCAGGGGACAGGGTTTCAGCCCCAGCATTTT. It yields the protein CATSSAQGTGFQPQHF.

Details on this clone: The identical CDR3 is also encoded by other nucleotide sequences in the sample. The chain joins TRBV7-2 to TRBJ2-7; TRBD1 aligns across 9 bases. The germline CDR1 and CDR2 sequences are SGHTA and FQGNSA. The V and J ends lost 5 bases and 4 bases, in that order; junction bases with no gene match: 9. The CDR3 has 15 amino acids. CDR3 protein: CASSNGDRANYEQYF. The CDR3 bases are TGTGCCAGCAGCAACGGGGACAGGGCGAATTACGAGCAGTACTTC. The full variable domain, its missing parts supplied by reference TRBV7-2 and TRBJ2-7, is GAGVSQSPSNKVTEKGKDVELRCDPISGHTALYWYRQSLGQGLEFLIYFQGNSAPDKSGLPSDRFSAERTGGSVSTLTIQRTQQEDSAVYLCASSNGDRANYEQYFGPGTRLTVT.

The chain couples TRBV9 to TRBJ2-7, with 9 bases matching TRBD1. The CDR3 loop spans 14 amino acids. Per germline, CDR1 SGDLS and CDR2 YYNGEE. V lost 4 bases to trimming and J lost 3 bases; unmatched junction nucleotides: 5. The CDR3 DNA reads as TGTGCCAGCAGCCCCCAGGGACAGGGCTACGAGCAGTACTTC. Encoded protein: CASSPQGQGYEQYF.

This clone was counted a few times. This sequence joins TRBV28 and TRBJ2-7; 13 positions agree with TRBD2. The J segment lost 3 bases and the V segment lost 7 bases, leaving 6 bases of the junction unmatched. Per the germline V gene, CDR1 is MDHEN and CDR2 is SYDVKM. The CDR3 contains 15 residues. CDR3 sequence reads: CASTLGLAGVYEQYF. CDR3 sequence (DNA): TGTGCCAGCACCCTCGGACTAGCGGGAGTCTACGAGCAGTACTTC.